The next 21 T cell receptor beta chains were all read from a single sample in a study of cytomegalovirus exposure and HLA in healthy donors. PCR amplification relied on 60 Vbeta primers (plus 13 Jbeta primers). Sequencing used immunoSEQ multiplex PCR; TCRdb keeps in-frame clones, though not all of them. The sample has under 250,000 clones, approximately 78% seen once. What was sequenced was PBMCs. These receptors all stem from a male donor in good health and CMV-seronegative.

This clone came up once. The junction departs from the called germline gene at one end, perhaps through a read error. This rearrangement joins TRBV10-3 to TRBJ2-1; TRBD2 matches 10 bases. Germline V gene lookup returns CDR1 ENHRY and CDR2 SYGVKD. The CDR3 loop spans 15 amino acids. The CDR3 bases are TGTGCCAGCAGTGAAGCAGCGGGAGGGCCCAATGAGCAGTTCTTC. It encodes CASSEAAGGPNEQFF.

V is TRBV28 and J is TRBJ2-5; 7 nucleotides match TRBD2. Trimming took 8 bases from V and 2 from J; bases not matched to a gene: 20. The germline CDR1 and CDR2 sequences are MDHEN and SYDVKM. CDR3 length: 18 residues. CDR3 loop: CASDSGTNGRKGQETQYF. DNA for the CDR3: TGTGCCAGCGACTCAGGGACTAACGGGAGAAAGGGGCAAGAGACCCAGTACTTC.

This clone was seen a handful of times. The V gene is TRBV5-1, the J gene TRBJ1-1; D remains ambiguous. The germline V gene has CDR1 SGHRS and CDR2 YFSETQ. The CDR3 is 15 residues long. Trimming cost V 0 bases and J 1 base, with 10 bases left between them. The CDR3: CASSLEPGWNTEAFF. The CDR3 DNA reads TGCGCCAGCAGCTTGGAACCGGGTTGGAACACTGAAGCTTTCTTT.

There are a few counts of this clone. The V call is TRBV6-5, the J call TRBJ1-1; a possible D gene is TRBD1 (6 bases). The CDR3 sequence is 14 residues long. Trimming pared 2 bases from V and 4 bases from J, leaving 11 bases between. Germline V gene lookup returns CDR1 MNHEY and CDR2 SVGAGI. DNA of the CDR3: TGTGCCAGCAGTTACGATACAGGGCGCACTGAAGCTTTCTTT. Translated, it gives CASSYDTGRTEAFF.

The rearrangement uses TRBV11-1 and TRBJ2-7; 7 bases align to TRBD2. CDR1 and CDR2 (germline): SGHAT, FQDESV (reference sequence). Trimming cost V 5 bases and J 3 bases; bases outside gene matches: 10. This CDR3 comprises 15 residues. The DNA for the CDR3 is TGTGCCAGCAGCCGAACGGGCGGGAGTATCTACGAGCAGTACTTC. It specifies CASSRTGGSIYEQYF.

This rearrangement joins TRBV9 to TRBJ2-7; 7 bases align to TRBD2. Trimming removed 1 base from V and 2 bases from J; junction bases left unmatched: 9. The length of the CDR3 is 16 residues. Per germline, CDR1 SGDLS and CDR2 YYNGEE. The CDR3 bases are TGTGCCAGCAGCGTAAGTGACCGCGGGGGAGCCTACGAGCAGTACTTC. This gives the protein CASSVSDRGGAYEQYF.

Worth noting for this clone: The same CDR3 also results from other DNA sequences found in this sample. The chain joins TRBV27 to TRBJ2-1, with 12 bases that match TRBD2. V was clipped by 2 bases and J by 9 bases; unmatched bases: 5. Germline CDR1 MNHEY, CDR2 SMNVEV (reference sequence). This CDR3 comprises 15 residues. This CDR3 reads CASSLTLAGGIEQFF. In DNA form, the CDR3 reads TGTGCCAGCAGTTTAACCCTAGCGGGAGGGATTGAGCAGTTCTTC.

This clone was counted a few times. This rearrangement joins TRBV6-5 to TRBJ1-5, with 8 bases matching TRBD1. J gave up 7 bases and V 5 bases, and 4 bases lay outside the gene matches. CDR3 length: 13 residues. CDR1 is MNHEY, CDR2 SVGAGI, per germline. As DNA, the CDR3 is TGTGCCAGCAGTGGACAGGGAGGACAGCCCCAGCATTTT. Translated: CASSGQGGQPQHF.

This clone was detected once. V and J are TRBV19 and TRBJ2-4; D is ambiguous. The CDR3 runs 13 residues. Trimming left V 6 bases short and J 0 bases short, with 6 bases between. Germline CDR1 LNHDA, CDR2 SQIVND (reference sequence). DNA for the CDR3: TGTGCCAGTAGCGGTCTAGCCAAAAACATTCAGTACTTC. Encoded protein: CASSGLAKNIQYF. Filled out from reference TRBV19 and TRBJ2-4, the complete variable domain reads DGGITQSPKYLFRKEGQNVTLSCEQNLNHDAMYWYRQDPGQGLRLIYYSQIVNDFQKGDIAEGYSVSREKKESFPLTVTSAQKNPTAFYLCASSGLAKNIQYFGAGTRLSVL.

This clone was seen only a few times. The chain joins TRBV19 to TRBJ1-5; D is perhaps TRBD1 (6 bases). Deletions cut 7 bases from V and 7 bases from J, with 14 bases between. The CDR3 is 13 residues long. Germline V gene sequence: CDR1 LNHDA, CDR2 SQIVND (reference sequence). The CDR3 DNA follows: TGTGCCAGTACCGGGGACATTCCACAGCCCCAGCATTTT. Encoded protein: CASTGDIPQPQHF. Variable domain in full (rest from reference TRBV19 and TRBJ1-5): DGGITQSPKYLFRKEGQNVTLSCEQNLNHDAMYWYRQDPGQGLRLIYYSQIVNDFQKGDIAEGYSVSREKKESFPLTVTSAQKNPTAFYLCASTGDIPQPQHFGDGTRLSIL.

Comment on this clone: Sequence at one end of the junction differs from germline and may be a read error. The V and J genes are TRBV7-9 and TRBJ2-7; 7 bases map to TRBD1. From germline, CDR1 is SEHNR and CDR2 FQNEAQ (reference sequence). The CDR3 length is 14 residues. DNA of the CDR3: TGTTCCAGCAGCTTAGAGCACAGGGGCAGCGAGCAGTACTTC. Residues: CSSSLEHRGSEQYF.

V gene TRBV2 combines with J gene TRBJ1-6, with D possibly TRBD1 on 5 matching bases. V lost 6 bases, J lost 9 bases, and 12 bases lay in between. From germline, CDR1 is SNHLY and CDR2 FYNNEI. The CDR3 spans 13 residues. CDR3 in amino acids: CASRGRERSPLHF. In DNA form, the CDR3 reads TGTGCCAGCAGAGGCAGGGAACGTTCACCCCTCCACTTT.

The genes are TRBV2 and TRBJ2-4, with D perhaps TRBD1 (6 bases). The CDR3 runs 14 residues. V was cut by 2 bases and J by 2 bases, with 7 bases left in between. Germline-derived CDR1 and CDR2 are SNHLY and FYNNEI. The CDR3 region has the DNA TGTGCCAGCAGTGAACAGGGGTCCAAAAACATTCAGTACTTC. Its protein product is CASSEQGSKNIQYF.

V is TRBV28 and J is TRBJ2-7; 7 bases align to TRBD1. The CDR3 sequence is 15 residues long. Trimming at V came to 7 bases and at J to 4 bases, leaving 13 bases not matched to a gene. Germline V gene lookup returns CDR1 MDHEN and CDR2 SYDVKM. The CDR3 protein is CASTAPKGTAYEQYF. CDR3 sequence (DNA): TGTGCCAGCACCGCCCCTAAGGGGACAGCTTACGAGCAGTACTTC.

This clone was detected only a few times. V and J are TRBV4-2 and TRBJ2-7, with 7 bases identical to TRBD1. There are 15 residues in the CDR3. V trimming: 3 bases; J trimming: 2 bases; junction bases outside the gene matches: 7. The germline V gene encodes CDR1 LGHNA and CDR2 YNFKEQ. Here the CDR3 DNA reads TGTGCCAGCAGCCAGGGGACAGATCCAACCTACGAGCAGTACTTC. Translated: CASSQGTDPTYEQYF.

The rearrangement uses TRBV11-2 and TRBJ2-1; D is possibly TRBD1 (5 bases). V was trimmed by 3 bases and J by 9 bases, leaving 12 bases between them. The CDR3 contains 13 residues. Germline lookup yields CDR1 SGHAT and CDR2 FQNNGV. The CDR3 protein is CASSFEAQGEQFF. The CDR3 coding sequence is TGTGCCAGCAGCTTTGAAGCGCAGGGTGAGCAGTTCTTC.

The chain is built from TRBV5-1 and TRBJ2-5, with TRBD2 matching over 7 bases. J gave up 0 bases and V 4 bases, and 6 bases lay outside the gene matches. The CDR3 has 15 amino acids. Germline CDR1 SGHRS, CDR2 YFSETQ. The CDR3 DNA follows: TGCGCCAGCAGCCTGGGACTACCTTACCAAGAGACCCAGTACTTC. Its translation is CASSLGLPYQETQYF.

The chain combines TRBV6-1 with TRBJ2-5; 10 nucleotides match TRBD2. With 3 bases clipped from V and 5 bases from J, the junction kept 0 bases outside the gene matches. Germline CDR1 is MNHNS and CDR2 is SASEGT. This CDR3 is 13 amino acids long. The CDR3 here is CASSEGLAETQYF. The DNA for the CDR3 is TGTGCCAGCAGTGAGGGACTAGCGGAGACCCAGTACTTC.

The chain carries TRBV27 and TRBJ1-1, with 7 bases that match TRBD1. Germline-derived CDR1 and CDR2 are MNHEY and SMNVEV (reference sequence). The V and J ends lost 5 bases and 1 base, in that order; junction bases with no gene match: 7. The CDR3 length is 15 residues. CDR3 in DNA: TGTGCCAGCAGTGACCGACAGGGCAGGAACACTGAAGCTTTCTTT. Its translation is CASSDRQGRNTEAFF.

This clone was observed a few times. The chain joins TRBV15 to TRBJ2-7, with TRBD1 identical over 8 bases. Germline assignment: CDR1 LNHNV and CDR2 YYDKDF (reference sequence). The CDR3 consists of 16 residues. V was pared by 3 bases and J by 1 base, with 8 bases of the junction left unmatched. In DNA, the CDR3 is TGTGCCACCAGCAGGGTTCTGACAGGGGTTTCCTACGAGCAGTACTTC. Translation gives CATSRVLTGVSYEQYF.

V gene TRBV5-1 combines with J gene TRBJ1-4; D may be TRBD1 (5 bases). Germline V CDR1 and CDR2: SGHRS, YFSETQ. Trimming took 4 bases from V and 7 from J, leaving 14 bases between them. The CDR3 is made up of 14 amino acids. CDR3 residues: CASSQDIKGEKLFF. The CDR3 region has the DNA TGCGCCAGCAGCCAGGACATAAAGGGTGAAAAACTGTTTTTT. The full variable domain, in which reference TRBV5-1 and TRBJ1-4 provide the parts outside the CDR3, is KAGVTQTPRYLIKTRGQQVTLSCSPISGHRSVSWYQQTPGQGLQFLFEYFSETQRNKGNFPGRFSGRQFSNSRSEMNVSTLELGDSALYLCASSQDIKGEKLFFGSGTQLSVL.